This T cell receptor beta chain was retrieved from a study of blood T cell repertoires in COVID-19. Study at large: Researchers got acute and convalescent COVID-19 samples from the United States, Italy and Spain. PBMCs, B-cell-depleted T cells, or T cells were the source of the cDNA or gDNA that made up the material.

As originally analysed: Scientists estimated how many nucleated cells there were by amplifying reference gene primers. Only in-frame clones appear in the TCRdb table, and some are missing; sequencing was by immunoSEQ multiplex PCR. V, J and clone size reflect that table, while D and trimming were determined from the DNA. The top ten hold around 30% of the sample, which has tens of thousands of clones, about 80% seen once. The sequenced material came from peripheral blood. The clonotype comes from a human donor in a cohort sampled during active COVID-19.

The CDR3 sequence is CASSVFTGAYNEQFF. DNA of the CDR3: TGTGCCAGCAGCGTATTTACAGGGGCCTACAATGAGCAGTTCTTC. The J gene is TRBJ2-1, the V gene TRBV9; TRBD1 matches at 7 bases. The CDR3 extends over 15 amino acids. V shed 1 base and J 2 bases; nucleotides not matched to a gene: 3. CDR1 and CDR2 (germline): SGDLS, YYNGEE.